These 20 T cell receptor beta chains were all obtained from the same sample, sequenced in a study of post-analysis software for immune sequencing data. No antigen has been identified for these receptors. TCR beta cDNA libraries included unique molecular identifiers. TCRdb reprocessed the PCR reads with MiXCR, giving one entry per CDR3 protein. The sample lists some 260,000 distinct CDR3 sequences; 35% to 40% were seen once. Points from the study as a whole: Higher frequency in patients than in controls was seen for about five TRBV segments, with TRBV5-6, TRBV5-1 and TRBV20-1 among them.

The sample consisted of blood. The receptors stem from a girl between 5 and 17 years old with multiple sclerosis.

This clonotype turned up a few times. J is TRBJ2-3 and V is TRBV4-2; D is possibly TRBD1 (5 bases). From germline, CDR1 is LGHNA and CDR2 YNFKEQ. The V and J ends lost 0 bases and 6 bases respectively, with 16 bases between them. The CDR3 contains 16 residues. DNA for the CDR3: TGTGCCAGCAGCCAAGATCTGGGGCTAGATACGGATACGCAGTATTTT. The encoded protein is CASSQDLGLDTDTQYF.

This rearrangement joins TRBV10-3 to TRBJ2-1; 11 positions agree with TRBD2. The CDR3 spans 17 residues. Germline CDR1 and CDR2: ENHRY and SYGVKD. Losses at the gene ends were 3 bases for V and 0 bases for J; bases not matched to a gene: 4. The CDR3 sequence: CAISDVAGGLSYNEQFF. As DNA, the CDR3 is TGTGCCATCAGTGATGTAGCGGGAGGGCTCTCCTACAATGAGCAGTTCTTC.

This clonotype was seen a single time. The CDR3 end shows no conserved phenylalanine or tryptophan, and so a read error is likely. The V gene is TRBV29-1, the J gene TRBJ2-2; D uncertain. The length of the CDR3 is 12 residues. Germline CDR1 SQVTM, CDR2 ANQGSEA. The V gene lost 5 bases and the J gene lost 6 bases, with 10 bases spanning the gap. The CDR3 region has the DNA TGCAGCGTTTTGCTGGGCTCCGGGGAGCTGTTTTGT. Translated: CSVLLGSGELFC.

In regard to this clonotype: Just one base apart from a much larger clone, this may be a read error. V and J are TRBV7-2 and TRBJ1-5, with 9 bases that match TRBD1. The tail of the sequence fits TRBJ2-3 better, so the J call may be wrong. Looked up from germline, CDR1 is SGHTA and CDR2 is FQGNSA. This CDR3 has 14 amino acids. CDR3 nucleotide sequence: TGTGCCAGCAGCTTTACAGGGGGCAATCAGCCCCAGTATTTT. It yields the protein CASSFTGGNQPQYF.

V gene TRBV29-1 combines with J gene TRBJ2-7; a possible D gene is TRBD2 (6 bases). V was shortened by 4 bases and J by 5 bases, with 15 bases between the two germline ends. From germline, CDR1 is SQVTM and CDR2 ANQGSEA. The CDR3 spans 13 residues. CDR3 protein: CSVGLVLSHEQYF. The CDR3 coding sequence is TGCAGCGTTGGACTAGTCTTGAGCCACGAGCAGTACTTC.

V is TRBV24-1 and J is TRBJ2-1; TRBD2 matches at 7 bases. The CDR3 has 14 residues. V lost 4 bases and J lost 5; bases outside the gene matches: 4. Germline loops: CDR1 KGHDR, CDR2 SFDVKD. The CDR3: CATSDSGTNNEQFF. Here the CDR3 DNA reads TGTGCCACCAGTGACTCCGGGACTAACAATGAGCAGTTCTTC.

This clonotype has a count of ten or more. CDR3 in DNA: TGCGCCAGCAGCCACTTACAGGGATCTAATTCACCCCTCCACTTT. This codes for CASSHLQGSNSPLHF. The gene calls are TRBV4-1 and TRBJ1-6, with D possibly TRBD1 on 6 matching bases. The CDR3 has 15 residues. Germline loops: CDR1 MGHRA, CDR2 YSYEKL. V lost 3 bases, J lost 6 bases, and 12 bases lay in between.

This clonotype was seen more than once but under ten times. The V gene is TRBV3-1, the J gene TRBJ2-3; TRBD2 might be the D (6 bases). The CDR3 runs 19 residues. Germline CDR1 and CDR2: LGHDT and YNNKEL (reference sequence). Trimming shortened V by 2 bases and J by 0 bases, and 21 bases separated the two germline ends. CDR3: CASSQQLVGGPVSTDTQYF. The CDR3 DNA sequence: TGTGCCAGCAGCCAACAACTAGTGGGAGGCCCTGTGAGCACAGATACGCAGTATTTT.

This clonotype was seen only once. The limits of the CDR3 on the DNA are not certain, so only TCRdb's listed CDR3 is given. The V call is TRBV19, the J call TRBJ1-2; the table's D call, TRBD1, was not checked against the DNA. The V gene's germline CDR1 is LNHDA and CDR2 SQIVND (reference sequence). The CDR3 extends over 13 residues, inclusive of both ends. This CDR3 reads CATSWTGTYGCTF.

This clonotype was seen ten or more times. The rearrangement joins TRBV9 to TRBJ2-3; no definite D call. The V gene lost 0 bases and the J gene lost 4 bases, with 12 bases spanning the gap. CDR1 and CDR2 (germline): SGDLS, YYNGEE. The CDR3 sequence is 15 residues long. CDR3 sequence (DNA): TGTGCCAGCAGCGTAGTAGGGTCCGAGGCAGATACGCAGTATTTT. It is translated as CASSVVGSEADTQYF. Full variable domain (missing parts from reference TRBV9 and TRBJ2-3): DSGVTQTPKHLITATGQRVTLRCSPRSGDLSVYWYQQSLDQGLQFLIQYYNGEERAKGNILERFSAQQFPDLHSELNLSSLELGDSALYFCASSVVGSEADTQYFGPGTRLTVL.

At least ten counts were recorded for this clonotype. V usage is TRBV29-1 and J usage is TRBJ1-1; the D gene is possibly TRBD1 (5 bases). Trimming shortened V by 5 bases and J by 5 bases, and 9 bases separated the two germline ends. CDR1 SQVTM and CDR2 ANQGSEA come from the germline V gene. CDR3 length equals 11 residues. The CDR3 protein is CSVLGGTEAFF. The CDR3 bases are TGCAGCGTTTTGGGGGGAACTGAAGCTTTCTTT.

In regard to this clonotype: This may come from a read error, since a much larger clone is one base off. The chain is built from TRBV4-1 and TRBJ1-2, with 8 bases fitting TRBD1. Germline assignment: CDR1 MGHRA and CDR2 YSYEKL. The CDR3 has 14 amino acids. The CDR3 DNA sequence: TGCGCCAGCCGCCAGGACAGGGAATTCTATGGCTACACCTTC. The encoded protein is CASRQDREFYGYTF.

This clonotype was recorded many times. This chain uses TRBV20-1 with TRBJ2-1, with TRBD2 matching over 13 bases. Trimming took 6 bases from V and 2 from J; bases not matched to a gene: 4. The CDR3 spans 15 residues. Germline V lookup: CDR1 DFQATT, CDR2 SNEGSKA (reference sequence). This chain's CDR3 is CSARLAGGTYNEQFF. The CDR3 bases are TGCAGTGCCAGACTAGCGGGGGGTACCTACAATGAGCAGTTCTTC.

This clonotype was counted many times. The V and J genes are TRBV12-3 or TRBV12-4 and TRBJ1-5; D gene unclear. Deletions cut 2 bases from V and 1 base from J, with 6 bases between. This CDR3 comprises 14 residues. The DNA of the CDR3 is TGTGCCAGCAGTTTAACGGGGAGCAATCAGCCCCAGCATTTT. Translation: CASSLTGSNQPQHF.

This clonotype was seen a few times. At one end the junction does not follow the germline gene, possibly because of a read error. V gene TRBV6-5 combines with J gene TRBJ1-6; TRBD1 matches 9 bases. The germline CDR1 and CDR2 sequences are MNHEY and SVGAGI. The CDR3 has 16 residues. CDR3: CASRLDRGAYNSPPHF. The CDR3 DNA follows: TGTGCCAGCAGACTGGACAGGGGCGCCTATAATTCACCCCCCCACTTT.

This clonotype was counted many times. The chain uses TRBV7-9 and TRBJ1-2, with 11 nucleotides matching TRBD1. J lost 13 bases, V lost 5 bases, and 6 bases had no gene match. The germline V gene encodes CDR1 SEHNR and CDR2 FQNEAQ (reference sequence). This CDR3 has 12 amino acids. CDR3 bases: TGTGCCAGCAGCCCGTCGGGACAGGGGGGCACCTTC. Its translation: CASSPSGQGGTF.

As for this clonotype: The junction and the germline gene differ at one end; a read error may be behind it. The gene calls are TRBV12-3 or TRBV12-4 and TRBJ2-3, with unresolved D. The CDR3 has 12 amino acids. The CDR3 loop is CASSLGPGTRYF. CDR3 in DNA: TGTGCCAGCAGTTTAGGACCCGGTACGCGGTATTTT.

The chain is built from TRBV20-1 and TRBJ2-7; TRBD1 might be the D (6 bases). The end of the DNA fits TRBJ2-5 better, so the J call may be wrong. Per the germline V gene, CDR1 is DFQATT and CDR2 is SNEGSKA (reference sequence). CDR3 size: 13 residues. The CDR3 loop reads CSARVRGSETQYF. CDR3 nucleotide sequence: TGCAGTGCTAGAGTCAGGGGATCTGAGACCCAGTACTTC.

The J gene is TRBJ1-2, the V gene TRBV7-2, with 8 bases fitting TRBD1. Germline V lookup: CDR1 SGHTA, CDR2 FQGNSA. The length of the CDR3 is 15 residues. V trimming: 6 bases; J trimming: 6 bases; junction bases outside the gene matches: 12. This CDR3 reads CASRALDRDGHGYTF. DNA for the CDR3: TGTGCCAGCAGGGCCCTGGACAGGGACGGTCATGGCTACACCTTC. The full variable domain, in which reference TRBV7-2 and TRBJ1-2 provide the parts outside the CDR3, is GAGVSQSPSNKVTEKGKDVELRCDPISGHTALYWYRQSLGQGLEFLIYFQGNSAPDKSGLPSDRFSAERTGGSVSTLTIQRTQQEDSAVYLCASRALDRDGHGYTFGSGTRLTVV.

DNA of the CDR3: TGCGCCAGCAGCCGCGAGCGGGATGCCTACGAGCAGTACTTC. Translated: CASSRERDAYEQYF. V usage is TRBV5-1 and J usage is TRBJ2-5; 7 nucleotides align to TRBD2. The DNA matches TRBJ2-7 better at its end, which makes the J call doubtful. In germline, CDR1 is SGHRS, CDR2 YFSETQ. The CDR3 runs 14 residues.